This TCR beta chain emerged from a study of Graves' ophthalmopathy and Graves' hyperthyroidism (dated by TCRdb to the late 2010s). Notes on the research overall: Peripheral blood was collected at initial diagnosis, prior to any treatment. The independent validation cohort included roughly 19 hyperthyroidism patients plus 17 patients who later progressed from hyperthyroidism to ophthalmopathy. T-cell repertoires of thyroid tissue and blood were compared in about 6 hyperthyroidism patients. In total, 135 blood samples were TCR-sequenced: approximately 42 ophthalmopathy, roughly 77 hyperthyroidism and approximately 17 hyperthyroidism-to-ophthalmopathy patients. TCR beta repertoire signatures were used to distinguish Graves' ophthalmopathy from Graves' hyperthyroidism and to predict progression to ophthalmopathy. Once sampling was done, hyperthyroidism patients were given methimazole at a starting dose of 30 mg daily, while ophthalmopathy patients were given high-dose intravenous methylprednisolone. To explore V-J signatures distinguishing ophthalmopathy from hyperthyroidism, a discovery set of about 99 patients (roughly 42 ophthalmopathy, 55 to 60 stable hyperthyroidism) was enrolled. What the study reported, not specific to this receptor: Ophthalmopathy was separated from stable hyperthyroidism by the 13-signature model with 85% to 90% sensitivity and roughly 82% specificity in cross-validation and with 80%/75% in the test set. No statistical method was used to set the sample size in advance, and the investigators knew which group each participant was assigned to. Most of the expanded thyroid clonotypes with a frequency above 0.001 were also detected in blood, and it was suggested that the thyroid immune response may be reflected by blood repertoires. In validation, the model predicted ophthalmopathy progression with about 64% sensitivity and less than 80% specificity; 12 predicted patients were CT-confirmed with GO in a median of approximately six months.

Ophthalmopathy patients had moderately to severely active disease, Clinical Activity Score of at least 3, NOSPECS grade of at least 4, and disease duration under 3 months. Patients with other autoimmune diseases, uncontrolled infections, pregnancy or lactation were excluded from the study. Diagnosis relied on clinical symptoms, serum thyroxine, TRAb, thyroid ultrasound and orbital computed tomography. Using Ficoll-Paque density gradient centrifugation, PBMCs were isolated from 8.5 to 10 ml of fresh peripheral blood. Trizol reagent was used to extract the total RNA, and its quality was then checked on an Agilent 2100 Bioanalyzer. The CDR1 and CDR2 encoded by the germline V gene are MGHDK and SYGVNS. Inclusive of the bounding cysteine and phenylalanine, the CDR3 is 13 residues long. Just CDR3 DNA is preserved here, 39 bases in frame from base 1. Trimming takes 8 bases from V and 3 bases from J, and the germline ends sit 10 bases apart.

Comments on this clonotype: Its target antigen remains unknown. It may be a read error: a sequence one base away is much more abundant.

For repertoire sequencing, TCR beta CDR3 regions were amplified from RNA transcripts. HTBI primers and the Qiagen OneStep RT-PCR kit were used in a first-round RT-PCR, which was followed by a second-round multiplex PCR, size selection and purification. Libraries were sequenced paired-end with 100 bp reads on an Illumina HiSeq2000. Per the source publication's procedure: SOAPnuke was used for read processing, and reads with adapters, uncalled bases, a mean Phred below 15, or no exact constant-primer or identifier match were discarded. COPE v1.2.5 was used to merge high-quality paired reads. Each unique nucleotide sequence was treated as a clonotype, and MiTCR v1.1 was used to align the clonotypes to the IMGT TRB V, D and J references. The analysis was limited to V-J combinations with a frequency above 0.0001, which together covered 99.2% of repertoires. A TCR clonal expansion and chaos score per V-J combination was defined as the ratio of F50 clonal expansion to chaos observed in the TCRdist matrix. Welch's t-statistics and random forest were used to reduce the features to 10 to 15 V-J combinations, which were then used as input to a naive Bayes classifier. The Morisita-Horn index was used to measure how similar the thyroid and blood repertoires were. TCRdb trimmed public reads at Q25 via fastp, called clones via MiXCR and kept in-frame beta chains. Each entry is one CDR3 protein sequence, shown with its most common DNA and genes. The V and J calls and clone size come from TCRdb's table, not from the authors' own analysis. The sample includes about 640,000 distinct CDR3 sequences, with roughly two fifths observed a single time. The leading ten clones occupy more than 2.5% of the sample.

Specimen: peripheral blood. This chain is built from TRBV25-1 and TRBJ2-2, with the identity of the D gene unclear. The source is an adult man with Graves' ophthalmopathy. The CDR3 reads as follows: CASGTKDTGELFF. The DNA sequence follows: TGTGCCAGCGGCACCAAGGACACCGGGGAGCTGTTTTTT.